Listed below are T cell receptor beta chains from one sample, sequenced in a study of cytotoxic CD8 clonotypes in ibrutinib-treated CLL. Only in-frame clones appear in the TCRdb table, and some are missing; sequencing was by immunoSEQ multiplex PCR. The sample records about 310,000 clones, around four fifths being singletons. The sample consisted of PBMCs, taken before ibrutinib treatment. Receptors originate from a human donor with chronic lymphocytic leukemia. Both conserved end residues are part of each CDR3. The D gene is left open where the match is weak. The listing skips clone size in some rows; elsewhere it reads once, few, many or a size class.

. . TRBJ2-4 TRBV30 TGTGCCTGGTCCAGTGGCAGGGGTGAAAACATTCAGTACTTC CAWSSGRGENIQYF
TRBD2 . TRBJ2-3 TRBV11-3 TGTGCCAGCAGCCTCCGGACTAGCGGGAGGGCCGGCACAGATACGCAGTATTTT CASSLRTSGRAGTDTQYF
. once TRBJ1-5 TRBV19 TGTGCCAGTAGGGTCGGCAATCAGCCCCAGCATTTT CASRVGNQPQHF
. . TRBJ1-1 TRBV7-2 TGTGCCAGCAGCTGGGGGTCCCAGAACACTGAAGCTTTCTTT CASSWGSQNTEAFF
. . TRBJ1-1 TRBV30 TGTGCCTGGAGTACCCGAGCCTCCCTGGGAACTTTCTTT CAWSTRASLGTFF
. . TRBJ1-2 TRBV18 TGTGCCAGCTCACCGAGGGAAGTCTATGGCTACACCTTC CASSPREVYGYTF
. . TRBJ2-1 TRBV7-6 TGTGCCAGCAGCTCTAGATGGGGGGAGTACAATGAGCAGTTCTTC CASSSRWGEYNEQFF
. . TRBJ2-5 TRBV9 TGTGCCAGCAGCGTTGGCGGGAACTCCCATGAGACCCAGTACTTC CASSVGGNSHETQYF
. . TRBJ2-7 TRBV4-3 TGCGCCAGCAGCCAAGATGCGGAAAAAATCATGAGGGAGCAGTACTTC CASSQDAEKIMREQYF
. . TRBJ2-3 TRBV6-1 TGTGCCAGCAGCGATACAAGTAGAGATACGCAGTATTTT CASSDTSRDTQYF
. once TRBJ2-3 TRBV11-2 TGTGCCAGCAGCCGGGGACCCTATGGGGCAGATACGCAGTATTTT CASSRGPYGADTQYF
TRBD1 . TRBJ2-7 TRBV30 TGTGCCTGGAGTCCGGACAGGGGGTTCTACGAGCAGTACTTC CAWSPDRGFYEQYF
. . TRBJ2-5 TRBV30 TGTGCCTGGAGTGTGAGTGAGACCCAGTACTTC CAWSVSETQYF
. . TRBJ1-5 TRBV4-3 TGCGCCAGCAGCCAAGTTATAGTTCCGGGGCATCAGCCCCAGCATTTT CASSQVIVPGHQPQHF
. few TRBJ2-5 TRBV9 TGTGCCAGCAGCGTAGCGCTGGTAGCGGAAGAGACCCAGTACTTC CASSVALVAEETQYF
. . TRBJ2-3 TRBV10-1 TGCGCCAGCAGTGAGTCGGGAACAGATACGCAGTATTTT CASSESGTDTQYF
. . TRBJ2-7 TRBV4-2 TGTGCCAGCAGCCAAGAGGTTTACGGGATCAGTTCCTACGAGCAGTACTTC CASSQEVYGISSYEQYF
. . TRBJ2-6 TRBV11-2 TGTGCCAGCAGCGGCCGACAGGACTCTGGGGCCAACGTCCTGACTTTC CASSGRQDSGANVLTF
TRBD2 . TRBJ2-3 TRBV29-1 TGCAGCGTTGATTCTAGCGGGAGGGCAGATACGCAGTATTTT CSVDSSGRADTQYF
. . TRBJ1-2 TRBV25-1 TGTGCCAGCAGTGATGGACACTTCTATGGCTACACCTTC CASSDGHFYGYTF
. once TRBJ2-1 TRBV9 TGTGCCAGCACTTCCGGCGATGAGCAGTTCTTC CASTSGDEQFF
TRBD2 once TRBJ2-1 TRBV29-1 TGCAGCGTTACGCCTGGCGGGAGGGTCGGAGGTGAGCAGTTCTTC CSVTPGGRVGGEQFF
TRBD2 . TRBJ2-7 TRBV7-6 TGTGCCAGCAGCTTAAATCGGGAGGGGTACGAGCAGTACTTC CASSLNREGYEQYF
. . TRBJ1-1 TRBV5-5 TGTGCCAGCAGCTCAGCGTATGTGAACACTGAAGCTTTCTTT CASSSAYVNTEAFF
TRBD1 . TRBJ2-3 TRBV4-3 TGCGCCAGCAGCCGCCGACAGGGAGCCGATACGCAGTATTTT CASSRRQGADTQYF
TRBD2 . TRBJ2-1 TRBV30 TGTGCCGGACTCCGGGGGACTAGCGGGAGTAGGGATGAGCAGTTCTTC CAGLRGTSGSRDEQFF
TRBD1 . TRBJ2-1 TRBV4-1 TGCGCCAGCAGCTTCGGACAGGGAAGTTCCTACAATGAGCAGTTCTTC CASSFGQGSSYNEQFF
TRBD2 . TRBJ2-7 TRBV7-6 TGTGCCAGCAGCTCAGAGCGGGAAAGCTACGAGCAGTACTTC CASSSERESYEQYF
TRBD2 . TRBJ2-7 TRBV5-1 TGCGCCAGCACCCTTAGCGGGAGGGCCGCCGACGAGCAGTACTTC CASTLSGRAADEQYF
TRBD1 . TRBJ1-5 TRBV19 TGTGCCACAAAGGGGTACGAGGGGGCGAGGCAGCCCCAGCATTTT CATKGYEGARQPQHF
. . TRBJ2-5 TRBV9 TGTGCCAGCAGCCCCCGGGGAGAGACCCAGTACTTC CASSPRGETQYF
TRBD1 once TRBJ1-1 TRBV6-6 TGTGCCAGCAGTAAGACAGGGGGGTTCACTGAAGCTTTCTTT CASSKTGGFTEAFF
TRBD1 . TRBJ1-3 TRBV9 TGTGCCAGCAGCCCACGGACAGGGGCGGGAAACACCATATATTTT CASSPRTGAGNTIYF
. once TRBJ2-5 TRBV4-3 TGCGCCAGCAGCCAATCAGGGATCCAAGAGACCCAGTACTTC CASSQSGIQETQYF
. . TRBJ1-4 TRBV2 TGTGCCAGCTCCTTCGACAGCCCGTCGGGGAATGAAAAACTGTTTTTT CASSFDSPSGNEKLFF
. few TRBJ1-1 TRBV6-1 TGTGCCAGCAGTGTAACAGGGAACACTGAAGCTTTCTTT CASSVTGNTEAFF
. few TRBJ2-1 TRBV28 TGTGCCAGCAGTTTAAGGGCCTTAGCCTACAATGAGCAGTTCTTC CASSLRALAYNEQFF
. . TRBJ2-2 TRBV7-2 TGTGCCAGCAGCTTTACCCTGAACACCGGGGAGCTGTTTTTT CASSFTLNTGELFF
. . TRBJ2-3 TRBV20-1 TGCAGTGCCGAGTCGCCAGATACGCAGTATTTT CSAESPDTQYF
. . TRBJ1-3 TRBV2 TGTGCCAGCATCTCAGGGGTTGGCTCTGGAAACACCATATATTTT CASISGVGSGNTIYF
. . TRBJ1-2 TRBV19 TGTGCCAGTAGTATAGATAAACGTGGCTACACCTTC CASSIDKRGYTF
TRBD1 . TRBJ2-1 TRBV5-6 TGTGCCAGCAGCGCACAGGGGGGCGATGAGCAGTTCTTC CASSAQGGDEQFF
. once TRBJ2-1 TRBV7-2 TGTGCCAGCAGCTTAGCGCAGATCGGGACCATGTTAGGCAATGAGCAGTTCTTC CASSLAQIGTMLGNEQFF
. few TRBJ1-1 TRBV5-1 TGCGCCAGCAGCTTGGACAGATCTTCTGAAGCTTTCTTT CASSLDRSSEAFF
TRBD2 few TRBJ2-7 TRBV9 TGTGCCAGCAGCGTAGGGGAGGGAAGGTACGAGCAGTACTTC CASSVGEGRYEQYF
. . TRBJ1-3 TRBV7-2 TGTGCCAGCAGCTTAGAACTTTTCTCAGAAAGCTCTGGAAACACCATATATTTT CASSLELFSESSGNTIYF
. . TRBJ2-1 TRBV15 TGTGCCACCAGCAGAGGAGGGCAAAACAATGAGCAGTTCTTC CATSRGGQNNEQFF
. . TRBJ2-7 TRBV21-1 TGTGCCAGCAGTCGTTCTAGGGCAGGGAATAAGATGAGCTCCTACGAGCAGTACTTC CASSRSRAGNKMSSYEQYF
TRBD2 . TRBJ2-3 TRBV9 TGTGCCAGCAGCATTAGCGGGGGCACAGATACGCAGTATTTT CASSISGGTDTQYF
TRBD2 . TRBJ2-5 TRBV19 TGTGCCAGTAGTCTCTGGGGCGGGAGCGAAGAGACCCAGTACTTC CASSLWGGSEETQYF
. few TRBJ2-3 TRBV5-4 TGTGCCAGCAGCTTGACCCCGGGCCTCGGCACAGATACGCAGTATTTT CASSLTPGLGTDTQYF
. . TRBJ1-5 TRBV6-1 TGTGCCAGCTACAGCCTAGGGCAGCTCAATCAGCCCCAGCATTTT CASYSLGQLNQPQHF
. . TRBJ2-4 TRBV9 TGTGCCAGCAGCGTGTCGCCAGCCAAAAACATTCAGTACTTC CASSVSPAKNIQYF
. once TRBJ2-5 TRBV27 TGTGCCAGCAGCCCCGGCTTCATTCAAGAGACCCAGTACTTC CASSPGFIQETQYF
. . TRBJ2-5 TRBV30 TGTGCCTGGAGTGATCACGGAAACCAAGAGACCCAGTACTTC CAWSDHGNQETQYF
. . TRBJ1-5 TRBV7-6 TGTGCCAGCAGCCCCGCGGGGGATCAGCCCCAGCATTTT CASSPAGDQPQHF
TRBD2 . TRBJ2-7 TRBV2 TGTGCCAGCAGTGTAACGATTAGCGGGAGGGCCTTCGACGAGCAGTACTTC CASSVTISGRAFDEQYF
TRBD2 . TRBJ2-3 TRBV19 TGTGCCAGTGCTGGGACTAGCCCAGATACGCAGTATTTT CASAGTSPDTQYF
TRBD1 . TRBJ1-1 TRBV11-2 TGTGCCAGCAGCTTATTCATACGGCAGGGGGTCACTGAAGCTTTCTTT CASSLFIRQGVTEAFF